The 24 T cell receptor beta chains given below trace back to one sample, sequenced in a study of T cell responses to AZD1222 COVID-19 vaccine. Measured with immunoSEQ multiplex PCR; TCRdb has only the in-frame clones, and not every one. The table records about 120,000 clones, approximately 90% of them present only once. The starting material was peripheral blood, obtained 28 days after the second AZD1222 dose. The origin of the receptors is an adult who received the AZD1222 COVID-19 vaccine.

This chain uses TRBV19 with TRBJ1-4; D gene unclear. V dropped 5 bases and J dropped 7 bases, with 14 bases sitting between them. The germline V gene encodes CDR1 LNHDA and CDR2 SQIVND (reference sequence). This CDR3 has 14 residues. This CDR3 reads CASSLAGFSEKLFF. CDR3 in DNA: TGTGCCAGTAGTTTGGCGGGGTTCAGTGAAAAACTGTTTTTT.

J is TRBJ2-2 and V is TRBV24-1; 7 bases agree with TRBD1. This CDR3 contains 17 residues. Germline trimming cut 3 bases from V and 3 bases from J; bases unmatched to any gene: 9. In germline, CDR1 is KGHDR, CDR2 SFDVKD. CDR3 region: CATSDQKQGWYTGELFF. The CDR3 coding sequence is TGTGCCACCAGTGATCAAAAACAGGGGTGGTACACCGGGGAGCTGTTTTTT.

The gene calls are TRBV24-1 and TRBJ2-5; 7 nucleotides line up with TRBD1. The ends lost 1 base at V and 4 bases at J; junction bases unmatched: 8. Germline V gene data show CDR1 as KGHDR and CDR2 as SFDVKD. This CDR3 region has 16 residues. CDR3 residues: CATSDLGTEEGETQYF. The CDR3 DNA follows: TGTGCCACCAGTGATTTAGGGACAGAAGAAGGAGAGACCCAGTACTTC.

V is TRBV21-1 and J is TRBJ1-1; no DNA check was done on the table's D call, TRBD1. TRBV21-1 has pseudogene status. The CDR3 totals 13 residues. CDR3 sequence reads: CASSPRTDTEAFF. The CDR3 bases are TGTGCCAGCAGCCCTCGGACAGACACTGAAGCTTTCTTT.

CDR3 in amino acids: CASSDRGGTDTQYF. The DNA of the CDR3 is TGTGCCAGCAGTGACCGGGGGGGCACAGATACGCAGTATTTT. The V call is TRBV6-4, the J call TRBJ2-3; TRBD2 matches 7 bases. V shed 2 bases and J 1 base; nucleotides not matched to a gene: 0. The germline V gene encodes CDR1 MRHNA and CDR2 SNTAGT. The CDR3 consists of 14 residues.

The gene calls are TRBV29-1 and TRBJ2-7, with TRBD2 matching over 13 bases. The CDR3 sequence is 14 residues long. V shed 4 bases, J shed 4 bases, and the junction held 4 bases outside the gene matches. Germline CDR1 reads SQVTM; CDR2 reads ANQGSEA. The CDR3 protein is CSVGTSGRRYEQYF. CDR3 nucleotide sequence: TGCAGCGTTGGGACTAGCGGGAGAAGGTACGAGCAGTACTTC.

This sequence joins TRBV4-1 and TRBJ2-2, with 15 bases fitting TRBD2. The germline V gene has CDR1 MGHRA and CDR2 YSYEKL. Unmatched junction bases numbered 11, after V lost 0 bases and J lost 6 bases. There are 20 residues in the CDR3. As DNA, the CDR3 is TGCGCCAGCAGCCAAGATCGGAGGGGGACTAGCGGGAGGTCGGCCGGGGAGCTGTTTTTT. Its translation is CASSQDRRGTSGRSAGELFF.

This sequence joins TRBV6-1 and TRBJ2-1, with 13 bases aligning to TRBD2. This CDR3 has 16 amino acids. V gave up 4 bases and J gave up 6 bases; unmatched junction bases: 6. CDR1 is MNHNS, CDR2 SASEGT, per germline. The CDR3 reads CASSGRTSGSGNEQFF. For the CDR3, the DNA is TGTGCCAGCAGTGGGCGGACTAGCGGGAGTGGCAATGAGCAGTTCTTC.

This sequence joins TRBV30 and TRBJ1-5, with D perhaps matching TRBD1 (5 bases). Germline V gene sequence: CDR1 GTSNPN, CDR2 SVGIG (reference sequence). With 2 bases removed from V and 0 bases from J, the gap between germline ends came to 17 bases. The CDR3 loop spans 17 amino acids. Written as DNA, the CDR3 is TGTGCCTGGAGTTGGGGCCTAGGGGAGGGTAGCAATCAGCCCCAGCATTTT. It is translated as CAWSWGLGEGSNQPQHF.

The sample holds a few counts of this clone. This chain uses TRBV2 with TRBJ1-3; weak D call: TRBD1 (5 bases). The germline gives CDR1 SNHLY, CDR2 FYNNEI. Trimming pared 6 bases from V and 0 bases from J, leaving 9 bases between. The CDR3 length is 14 residues. CDR3 nucleotide sequence: TGTGCCAGCAGCGTCAGGGTCTCTGGAAACACCATATATTTT. Its protein is CASSVRVSGNTIYF.

Of note for this clone: The same CDR3 can be traced to other DNA sequences in this sample. V is TRBV28 and J is TRBJ2-7; 10 bases map to TRBD2. Germline loops: CDR1 MDHEN, CDR2 SYDVKM. With V trimmed by 5 bases and J by 2 bases, 3 bases remained unmatched. This CDR3 contains 14 residues. CDR3 sequence reads: CASSIAGGPYEQYF. The CDR3 DNA sequence: TGTGCCAGCAGTATAGCGGGAGGCCCCTACGAGCAGTACTTC.

V and J are TRBV5-1 and TRBJ1-1; no clear D. The V end lost 2 bases, the J end lost 2 bases, and 7 bases lay between the germline ends. CDR1 is SGHRS and CDR2 is YFSETQ in the germline V gene. The CDR3 contains 13 residues. CDR3 in amino acids: CASSFDENTEAFF. The CDR3 nucleotides are TGCGCCAGCAGCTTCGACGAAAACACTGAAGCTTTCTTT.

This clone was observed a single time. V usage is TRBV5-6 and J usage is TRBJ2-2; 8 bases are shared with TRBD1. This CDR3 has 15 amino acids. Trimming at V came to 3 bases and at J to 2 bases, leaving 3 bases not matched to a gene. CDR1 and CDR2 from the germline V gene are SGHDT and YYEEEE. CDR3 sequence reads: CASSSGQGNTGELFF. The CDR3 nucleotides read TGTGCCAGCAGCTCTGGACAGGGAAACACCGGGGAGCTGTTTTTT.

This clone has a single count. The J gene is TRBJ1-2, the V gene TRBV12-3 or TRBV12-4; D is uncertain. V was shortened by 8 bases and J by 5 bases, with 12 bases between the two germline ends. This CDR3 comprises 12 residues. CDR3: CASAFGRYGYTF. In nucleotides, the CDR3 is TGTGCCAGCGCCTTCGGGCGGTATGGCTACACCTTC.

The chain couples TRBV2 to TRBJ2-7; unclear D gene. CDR3 length equals 12 residues. The V gene lost 10 bases and the J gene lost 3 bases, with 13 bases spanning the gap. Per the germline V gene, CDR1 is SNHLY and CDR2 is FYNNEI. CDR3 in DNA: TGTGCCACCCTCCGTAGAAACTACGAGCAGTACTTC. Residues: CATLRRNYEQYF.

This clone has more than one count but fewer than ten. The V and J genes are TRBV27 and TRBJ2-2, with D unclear. V was clipped by 8 bases and J by 3 bases, with 10 bases between them. Per germline, CDR1 MNHEY and CDR2 SMNVEV (reference sequence). The CDR3 contains 13 residues. The chain's CDR3 is CASRRFDTGELFF. The CDR3 DNA follows: TGTGCCAGCCGTAGGTTTGACACCGGGGAGCTGTTTTTT.

This clone was seen a few times. The rearrangement joins TRBV2 to TRBJ1-2, with unresolved D. V was trimmed by 8 bases and J by 4 bases, leaving 17 bases between them. Germline V CDR1 and CDR2: SNHLY, FYNNEI. The CDR3 loop spans 14 amino acids. The CDR3 reads CASALTVPSYGYTF. CDR3 nucleotide sequence: TGTGCCAGCGCTCTTACAGTCCCCAGCTATGGCTACACCTTC. Full variable domain (missing parts from reference TRBV2 and TRBJ1-2): EPEVTQTPSHQVTQMGQEVILRCVPISNHLYFYWYRQILGQKVEFLVSFYNNEISEKSEIFDDQFSVERPDGSNFTLKIRSTKLEDSAMYFCASALTVPSYGYTFGSGTRLTVV.

This rearrangement joins TRBV19 to TRBJ2-7; TRBD2 aligns across 10 bases. V shed 5 bases, J shed 3 bases, and the junction held 7 bases outside the gene matches. This CDR3 region has 15 residues. Germline CDR1 LNHDA, CDR2 SQIVND (reference sequence). The CDR3 DNA follows: TGTGCCAGTAGTGCCCGACTAGCGGGCTACTACGAGCAGTACTTC. Amino acids: CASSARLAGYYEQYF. Supplemented by reference TRBV19 and TRBJ2-7, the full variable domain reads DGGITQSPKYLFRKEGQNVTLSCEQNLNHDAMYWYRQDPGQGLRLIYYSQIVNDFQKGDIAEGYSVSREKKESFPLTVTSAQKNPTAFYLCASSARLAGYYEQYFGPGTRLTVT.

V and J are TRBV6-1 and TRBJ2-2; D uncertain. CDR1 and CDR2 from the germline V gene are MNHNS and SASEGT. CDR3 length: 14 amino acids. The V gene lost 1 base and the J gene lost 1 base, with 4 bases spanning the gap. CDR3 amino acids: CASSEEQNTGELFF. Written as DNA, the CDR3 is TGTGCCAGCAGTGAAGAGCAGAACACCGGGGAGCTGTTTTTT.

The gene calls are TRBV19 and TRBJ1-2; 8 bases line up with TRBD1. The CDR3 is made up of 13 amino acids. The V segment lost 9 bases and the J segment 8 bases; nucleotides outside the gene matches: 11. From germline, CDR1 is LNHDA and CDR2 SQIVND (reference sequence). The CDR3 sequence is CASRGQGLGGYTF. CDR3 in DNA: TGTGCCAGCCGCGGACAGGGACTAGGGGGCTACACCTTC.

The chain combines TRBV28 with TRBJ2-2, with 9 bases that match TRBD2. This CDR3 comprises 16 residues. The ends lost 5 bases at V and 8 bases at J; junction bases unmatched: 12. CDR1 MDHEN and CDR2 SYDVKM come from the germline V gene. CDR3: CASSTLGGRGPGELFF. The CDR3 nucleotides are TGTGCCAGCAGTACCCTCGGCGGGAGGGGTCCAGGGGAGCTGTTTTTT.

The V and J genes are TRBV18 and TRBJ2-1; D unclear. CDR1 and CDR2 from the germline V gene are KGHSH and LQKENI. This CDR3 is built from 13 residues. Trimming stripped 5 bases from V and 5 bases from J, with 10 bases between. The CDR3 DNA reads TGTGCCAGCTCAAGTTCGGTGGACAATGAGCAGTTCTTC. It specifies CASSSSVDNEQFF.

This chain joins TRBV6-1 and TRBJ1-2, with D maybe TRBD1 (6 bases). CDR3 size: 16 residues. Germline CDR1 reads MNHNS; CDR2 reads SASEGT. V lost 4 bases to trimming and J lost 3 bases, with 18 bases between them. CDR3 residues: CASSVQTGSSYYGYTF. The CDR3 bases are TGTGCCAGCAGTGTTCAGACAGGTTCAAGCTACTATGGCTACACCTTC.

The J gene is TRBJ2-1, the V gene TRBV6-2 or TRBV6-3, with D possibly being TRBD1 or TRBD2 (5 bases each). V was pared by 5 bases and J by 4 bases, with 18 bases between. CDR3 length: 16 residues. Germline lookup yields CDR1 MNHEY and CDR2 SVGEGT. CDR3 amino acids: CASSSERGARYNEQFF. CDR3 coding DNA: TGTGCCAGCAGTAGCGAGAGGGGCGCCCGATACAATGAGCAGTTCTTC.